A selection of T cell receptor beta chains follows, all from one sample in a study of blood T cells in healthy people across ages. TCRdb re-derived calls from the 5' RACE reads in MiXCR, one entry per CDR3 protein. Of about 640,000 distinct CDR3 sequences listed, about 54% are singletons. Material for sequencing was blood. All receptors derive from a man in his sixties in good health. Each CDR3 is given with its conserved first and last residue. Fields, in order: clone size, J gene, V gene, D gene, CDR3 protein, CDR3 DNA. D genes are given only for firm matches. Clone size is given for some rows only: seen once, a few or many times, or a class if the clone is expanded.

clone_size: NA
j_call: TRBJ2-1
v_call: TRBV5-5
d_call: TRBD1
cdr3_aa: CASSFGQGADEQFF
cdr3_nt: TGTGCCAGCAGCTTCGGACAGGGAGCGGATGAGCAGTTCTTC

clone_size: NA
j_call: TRBJ1-1
v_call: TRBV5-1
d_call: NA
cdr3_aa: CASSLAGDRNTEAFF
cdr3_nt: TGCGCCAGCAGCTTGGCAGGGGATAGAAACACTGAAGCTTTCTTT

clone_size: NA
j_call: TRBJ1-2
v_call: TRBV12-3/TRBV12-4
d_call: NA
cdr3_aa: CASSPDGGGSNYGYTF
cdr3_nt: TGTGCCAGCAGTCCAGACGGGGGGGGCTCTAACTATGGCTACACCTTC

clone_size: NA
j_call: TRBJ2-3
v_call: TRBV4-1
d_call: TRBD1
cdr3_aa: CASSQKQGATDTQYF
cdr3_nt: TGCGCCAGCAGCCAAAAACAGGGGGCCACAGATACGCAGTATTTT

clone_size: NA
j_call: TRBJ1-2
v_call: TRBV29-1
d_call: NA
cdr3_aa: CSVTEGGSGYTF
cdr3_nt: TGCAGCGTTACCGAAGGGGGAAGCGGCTACACCTTC

clone_size: few
j_call: TRBJ1-5
v_call: TRBV12-3/TRBV12-4
d_call: NA
cdr3_aa: CASRYGRQPQHF
cdr3_nt: TGTGCCAGCAGGTACGGGAGGCAGCCCCAGCATTTT

clone_size: NA
j_call: TRBJ2-3
v_call: TRBV7-2
d_call: NA
cdr3_aa: CASTSERGSGTDTQYF
cdr3_nt: TGTGCCAGCACCTCAGAGAGGGGATCCGGCACAGATACGCAGTATTTT

clone_size: NA
j_call: TRBJ2-4
v_call: TRBV6-2/TRBV6-3
d_call: TRBD1
cdr3_aa: CASSPTGTGSANIQYF
cdr3_nt: TGTGCCAGCAGCCCTACCGGGACAGGGTCCGCGAACATTCAGTACTTC

clone_size: few
j_call: TRBJ2-3
v_call: TRBV6-6
d_call: TRBD1
cdr3_aa: CASKGQGTQGTQYF
cdr3_nt: TGTGCCAGCAAAGGACAGGGGACGCAAGGGACGCAGTATTTT

clone_size: NA
j_call: TRBJ2-7
v_call: TRBV20-1
d_call: NA
cdr3_aa: CSASGRTIEQYF
cdr3_nt: TGCAGTGCTAGCGGCCGAACCATCGAGCAGTACTTC

clone_size: NA
j_call: TRBJ1-3
v_call: TRBV11-2
d_call: NA
cdr3_aa: CASSLASQGNGNTIYF
cdr3_nt: TGTGCCAGCAGCTTGGCCTCACAGGGAAATGGAAACACCATATATTTT

clone_size: NA
j_call: TRBJ2-1
v_call: TRBV27
d_call: TRBD1
cdr3_aa: CASGEDRYNEQFF
cdr3_nt: TGTGCCAGCGGAGAGGACAGGTACAATGAGCAGTTCTTC

clone_size: few
j_call: TRBJ2-5
v_call: TRBV3-1
d_call: NA
cdr3_aa: CASSHLQTEETQYF
cdr3_nt: TGTGCCAGCAGCCATCTGCAAACAGAAGAGACCCAGTACTTC

clone_size: once
j_call: TRBJ1-2
v_call: TRBV3-1
d_call: NA
cdr3_aa: CANSQDRRGYTF
cdr3_nt: TGTGCCAACAGCCAAGATCGGCGGGGCTACACCTTC

clone_size: NA
j_call: TRBJ2-1
v_call: TRBV5-1
d_call: NA
cdr3_aa: CASSLFQGSYNEQFF
cdr3_nt: TGCGCCAGCAGCTTGTTCCAGGGCTCATACAATGAGCAGTTCTTC

clone_size: NA
j_call: TRBJ2-1
v_call: TRBV5-1
d_call: NA
cdr3_aa: CASSLGDRGNEQFF
cdr3_nt: TGCGCCAGCAGCTTGGGGGACCGGGGGAATGAGCAGTTCTTC

clone_size: NA
j_call: TRBJ1-5
v_call: TRBV6-5
d_call: NA
cdr3_aa: CASSLGAGQPQHF
cdr3_nt: TGTGCCAGCAGCCTCGGCGCGGGACAGCCCCAGCATTTT

clone_size: once
j_call: TRBJ1-1
v_call: TRBV20-1
d_call: NA
cdr3_aa: CSARGGEGAFF
cdr3_nt: TGCAGTGCTAGAGGGGGAGAAGGGGCTTTCTTT

clone_size: NA
j_call: TRBJ2-5
v_call: TRBV5-1
d_call: NA
cdr3_aa: CASSLALEPLETQYF
cdr3_nt: TGCGCCAGCAGCTTGGCCCTGGAACCCCTGGAGACCCAGTACTTC

clone_size: NA
j_call: TRBJ1-5
v_call: TRBV12-3/TRBV12-4
d_call: NA
cdr3_aa: CASSLSQRNQPQHF
cdr3_nt: TGTGCCAGCAGTTTGTCCCAGAGGAATCAGCCCCAGCATTTT

clone_size: NA
j_call: TRBJ2-7
v_call: TRBV6-2/TRBV6-3
d_call: NA
cdr3_aa: CASSARAYEQYF
cdr3_nt: TGTGCCAGCAGTGCCAGGGCCTACGAGCAGTACTTC

clone_size: NA
j_call: TRBJ2-3
v_call: TRBV5-1
d_call: TRBD1
cdr3_aa: CASSLEQGVADTQYF
cdr3_nt: TGCGCCAGCAGCTTGGAGCAGGGGGTGGCAGATACGCAGTATTTT

clone_size: NA
j_call: TRBJ1-4
v_call: TRBV9
d_call: TRBD1
cdr3_aa: CASSPRDSVREKLFF
cdr3_nt: TGTGCCAGCAGCCCCCGGGACAGCGTTCGGGAAAAACTGTTTTTT

clone_size: NA
j_call: TRBJ2-2
v_call: TRBV9
d_call: NA
cdr3_aa: CASSVGQPSKLFF
cdr3_nt: TGTGCCAGCAGCGTAGGGCAGCCCAGTAAGCTGTTTTTT

clone_size: few
j_call: TRBJ2-5
v_call: TRBV12-3/TRBV12-4
d_call: TRBD2
cdr3_aa: CASGGTSGATGQYF
cdr3_nt: TGTGCCAGCGGGGGGACTAGCGGGGCGACTGGGCAGTACTTC

clone_size: NA
j_call: TRBJ1-6
v_call: TRBV20-1
d_call: TRBD1
cdr3_aa: CSARVDRENSPLHF
cdr3_nt: TGCAGTGCTAGAGTCGACAGGGAAAATTCACCCCTCCACTTT

clone_size: NA
j_call: TRBJ2-1
v_call: TRBV4-1
d_call: TRBD1
cdr3_aa: CASSQDRTGTGAYNEQFF
cdr3_nt: TGCGCCAGCAGCCAAGATCGGACCGGGACAGGTGCCTACAATGAGCAGTTCTTC

clone_size: NA
j_call: TRBJ2-1
v_call: TRBV14
d_call: TRBD1
cdr3_aa: CASSLRDREVNEQFF
cdr3_nt: TGTGCCAGCAGCCTACGGGACAGGGAGGTCAATGAGCAGTTCTTC

clone_size: NA
j_call: TRBJ2-7
v_call: TRBV7-9
d_call: NA
cdr3_aa: CASSLGQARSYEQYF
cdr3_nt: TGTGCCAGCAGCTTAGGTCAGGCCCGCTCCTACGAGCAGTACTTC

clone_size: once
j_call: TRBJ2-1
v_call: TRBV12-5
d_call: TRBD2
cdr3_aa: CATQTGTSNEQFF
cdr3_nt: TGTGCTACCCAGACCGGGACTAGCAATGAGCAGTTCTTC

clone_size: NA
j_call: TRBJ2-1
v_call: TRBV29-1
d_call: TRBD2
cdr3_aa: CSGGGGGYNEQFF
cdr3_nt: TGCAGCGGTGGAGGCGGGGGTTACAATGAGCAGTTCTTC

clone_size: NA
j_call: TRBJ2-1
v_call: TRBV2
d_call: NA
cdr3_aa: CASSGGPQGLGEQFF
cdr3_nt: TGTGCCAGCAGTGGAGGCCCCCAGGGGTTGGGTGAGCAGTTCTTC

clone_size: NA
j_call: TRBJ2-7
v_call: TRBV20-1
d_call: NA
cdr3_aa: CSARDRAPLSYEQYF
cdr3_nt: TGCAGTGCTAGAGATCGAGCACCGCTGTCCTACGAGCAGTACTTC

clone_size: NA
j_call: TRBJ2-3
v_call: TRBV20-1
d_call: TRBD2
cdr3_aa: CSAPSGGRTDTQYF
cdr3_nt: TGCAGTGCCCCTAGCGGGGGACGCACAGATACGCAGTATTTT

clone_size: NA
j_call: TRBJ1-6
v_call: TRBV25-1
d_call: NA
cdr3_aa: CASSDWIYNSPLHF
cdr3_nt: TGTGCCAGCAGTGATTGGATCTATAATTCACCCCTCCACTTT

clone_size: NA
j_call: TRBJ2-5
v_call: TRBV28
d_call: TRBD1
cdr3_aa: CASSIPTGGLQETQYF
cdr3_nt: TGTGCCAGCAGTATCCCGACAGGGGGTTTACAAGAGACCCAGTACTTC

clone_size: few
j_call: TRBJ2-2
v_call: TRBV5-1
d_call: NA
cdr3_aa: CASSFVGNTGELFF
cdr3_nt: TGCGCCAGCAGCTTTGTGGGGAACACCGGGGAGCTGTTTTTT

clone_size: NA
j_call: TRBJ2-4
v_call: TRBV6-5
d_call: TRBD1
cdr3_aa: CASSPGTVKNIQYF
cdr3_nt: TGTGCCAGCAGTCCTGGGACAGTCAAAAACATTCAGTACTTC

clone_size: NA
j_call: TRBJ2-5
v_call: TRBV7-2
d_call: NA
cdr3_aa: CASSPRAGETQYF
cdr3_nt: TGTGCCAGCAGCCCCCGGGCGGGGGAGACCCAGTACTTC

clone_size: few
j_call: TRBJ1-5
v_call: TRBV6-1
d_call: TRBD1
cdr3_aa: CATQGAPQPQHF
cdr3_nt: TGTGCCACCCAGGGGGCACCTCAGCCCCAGCATTTT

clone_size: NA
j_call: TRBJ1-2
v_call: TRBV15
d_call: NA
cdr3_aa: CATSRDRETVHYYGYTF
cdr3_nt: TGTGCCACCAGCAGAGATCGGGAGACAGTACACTACTATGGCTACACCTTC

clone_size: NA
j_call: TRBJ2-4
v_call: TRBV2
d_call: NA
cdr3_aa: CASTLSEGIQYF
cdr3_nt: TGTGCCAGCACCTTAAGTGAGGGGATTCAGTACTTC

clone_size: NA
j_call: TRBJ2-5
v_call: TRBV7-9
d_call: TRBD1
cdr3_aa: CASSFLTGQETQYF
cdr3_nt: TGTGCCAGCAGCTTTTTGACAGGGCAAGAGACCCAGTACTTC